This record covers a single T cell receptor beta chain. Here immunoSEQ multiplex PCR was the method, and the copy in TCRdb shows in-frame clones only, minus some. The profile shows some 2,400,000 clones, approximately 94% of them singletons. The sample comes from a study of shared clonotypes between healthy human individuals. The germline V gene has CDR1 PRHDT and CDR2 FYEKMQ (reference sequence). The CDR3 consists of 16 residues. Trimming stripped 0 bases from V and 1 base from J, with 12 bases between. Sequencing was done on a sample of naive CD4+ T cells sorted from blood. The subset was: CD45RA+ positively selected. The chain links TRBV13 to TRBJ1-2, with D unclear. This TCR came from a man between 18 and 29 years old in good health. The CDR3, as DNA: TGTGCCAGCAGCTTAGGTATTTCACCGGGTAACTATGGCTACACCTTC. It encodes CASSLGISPGNYGYTF.